These 22 T cell receptor beta chains were sequenced from one sample in a study of control samples from healthy donors and cancer patients. Repertoires were generated with immunoSEQ multiplex PCR, while TCRdb's copy carries only in-frame clones and drops some. The sample has some 130,000 clones; roughly 95% are singletons. The source material was blood. The receptors shown here come from a man in his thirties or forties in good health.

CDR3 sequence: CASNRQGDYNEQFF. DNA of the CDR3: TGTGCCAGCAATCGGCAGGGCGATTACAATGAGCAGTTCTTC. The rearrangement joins TRBV27 to TRBJ2-1, with TRBD1 as a possible D gene (5 bases). Between the trimmed V and J ends, which lost 7 bases and 4 bases, there was a span of 14 bases. The CDR3 has 14 residues. Germline CDR1 MNHEY, CDR2 SMNVEV (reference sequence).

This chain connects TRBV5-1 to TRBJ1-3; D might be TRBD1 (6 bases). The CDR3 is 14 amino acids. Germline CDR1 SGHRS, CDR2 YFSETQ. V dropped 0 bases and J dropped 2 bases, with 6 bases sitting between them. The CDR3 bases are TGCGCCAGCAGCTTGGACAGGGCTGGAAACACCATATATTTT. Translated, it gives CASSLDRAGNTIYF.

The V call is TRBV7-2, the J call TRBJ1-1; D possibly corresponds to TRBD1 (6 bases). With 5 bases removed from V and 8 bases from J, the gap between germline ends came to 21 bases. The CDR3 consists of 15 residues. Per germline, CDR1 SGHTA and CDR2 FQGNSA. The DNA of the CDR3 is TGTGCCAGCAGCCCCGGTACAGGGTGGGTATCCGAAGCTTTCTTT. Its protein product is CASSPGTGWVSEAFF.

The V and J genes are TRBV6-2 or TRBV6-3 and TRBJ1-6; D is perhaps TRBD1 (5 bases). V lost 6 bases, J lost 8 bases, and 14 bases lay in between. Germline V gene sequence: CDR1 MNHEY, CDR2 SVGEGT. The CDR3 consists of 14 residues. DNA for the CDR3: TGTGCCAGCAGCTCCGTGGGGGTACATTCACCCCTCCACTTT. Its translation is CASSSVGVHSPLHF.

The rearrangement uses TRBV27 and TRBJ2-7, with a tentative D call TRBD1 (5 bases). There are 13 residues in the CDR3. Trimming removed 2 bases from V and 4 bases from J, with 9 bases in between. Germline-derived CDR1 and CDR2 are MNHEY and SMNVEV (reference sequence). CDR3 protein: CASSLRQGYEQYF. CDR3 bases: TGTGCCAGCAGTTTACGTCAGGGATACGAGCAGTACTTC.

The chain employs TRBV19 and TRBJ1-4; D not resolved. CDR1 and CDR2 (germline): LNHDA, SQIVND (reference sequence). V was clipped by 3 bases and J by 3 bases, with 11 bases between them. This CDR3 spans 15 amino acids. The CDR3 DNA reads as TGTGCCAGTAGTATGGGCAAGGCCCCTAATGAAAAACTGTTTTTT. Translation gives CASSMGKAPNEKLFF.

The rearrangement uses TRBV7-2 and TRBJ2-3; unclear D gene. V lost 4 bases to trimming and J lost 6 bases, with 17 bases between them. CDR3 size: 15 residues. Germline V CDR1 and CDR2: SGHTA, FQGNSA. CDR3 amino acids: CASSSAPRLGDTQYF. As DNA, the CDR3 is TGTGCCAGCAGCTCAGCGCCACGCCTGGGGGATACGCAGTATTTT.

The chain carries TRBV30 and TRBJ1-2; TRBD1 matches 7 bases. The junction had 3 bases not matched to a gene; V was cut back by 2 bases and J by 3 bases. Germline lookup yields CDR1 GTSNPN and CDR2 SVGIG (reference sequence). This CDR3 is built from 13 residues. The DNA of the CDR3 is TGTGCCTGGAGTACAGGGGCGGACTATGGCTACACCTTC. Protein sequence: CAWSTGADYGYTF.

The chain uses TRBV5-6 and TRBJ2-7; 7 positions match TRBD1. The CDR3 consists of 15 residues. The germline CDR1 and CDR2 sequences are SGHDT and YYEEEE. The ends lost 0 bases at V and 0 bases at J; junction bases unmatched: 3. The CDR3 protein is CASSLADRSSYEQYF. DNA for the CDR3: TGTGCCAGCAGCTTGGCGGACAGGAGCTCCTACGAGCAGTACTTC.

Written as DNA, the CDR3 is TGTGCCTGGAGTGGGGACGGAGAAGCTTTCTTT. Translation gives CAWSGDGEAFF. This chain links TRBV30 with TRBJ1-1; TRBD1 is a possible D gene (5 bases). Germline CDR1 reads GTSNPN; CDR2 reads SVGIG (reference sequence). Trimming removed 1 base from V and 8 bases from J, with 8 bases in between. This CDR3 is built from 11 residues.

V and J are TRBV3-1 (or the pseudogene TRBV3-2) and TRBJ1-1; 8 bases agree with TRBD1. The CDR3 loop spans 13 amino acids. CDR1 and CDR2 (germline): LGHDT, YNNKEL (reference sequence). Trimming took 6 bases from V and 4 from J; bases not matched to a gene: 4. The CDR3 region is CASRRGTGTEAFF. The CDR3 coding sequence is TGTGCCAGCAGGAGAGGGACAGGCACTGAAGCTTTCTTT.

This chain links TRBV7-8 with TRBJ1-5; 8 bases map to TRBD1. The length of the CDR3 is 15 residues. V gave up 4 bases and J gave up 7 bases; unmatched junction bases: 9. Germline V gene lookup returns CDR1 SGHVS and CDR2 FQNEAQ. CDR3: CASSSSRTGRQPQHF. CDR3 DNA sequence: TGTGCCAGCAGCTCCTCCCGGACAGGGAGACAGCCCCAGCATTTT.

The J gene is TRBJ1-2, the V gene TRBV21-1; the table names TRBD1, a call not compared with the DNA. TRBV21-1 represents a pseudogene. The CDR3 has 18 residues. The CDR3 reads CASSTGQGARWYSNGYTF. As DNA, the CDR3 is TGTGCCAGCAGCACGGGACAGGGGGCGCGGTGGTATTCGAATGGCTACACCTTC.

This clone showed up just once. V is TRBV7-2 and J is TRBJ2-7, with TRBD1 matching 7 bases. J gave up 6 bases and V 5 bases, and 13 bases lay outside the gene matches. Germline lookup yields CDR1 SGHTA and CDR2 FQGNSA. CDR3 length equals 15 residues. CDR3 protein: CASSLSQGVGFEQYF. CDR3 coding DNA: TGTGCCAGCAGCCTCAGCCAGGGGGTTGGCTTCGAGCAGTACTTC.

CDR3 region: CAWSVLIYRRQGEGTEAFF. CDR3 DNA: TGTGCCTGGAGTGTACTTATATATCGGCGCCAGGGTGAAGGCACTGAAGCTTTCTTT. The chain employs TRBV30 and TRBJ1-1, with D possibly TRBD1 on 5 matching bases. This CDR3 comprises 19 residues. Deletions cut 0 bases from V and 4 bases from J, with 27 bases between. Germline-derived CDR1 and CDR2 are GTSNPN and SVGIG (reference sequence).

V is TRBV7-9 and J is TRBJ1-4; 12 bases fit TRBD1. The ends lost 5 bases at V and 6 bases at J; junction bases unmatched: 7. This CDR3 has 16 residues. Germline V gene data show CDR1 as SEHNR and CDR2 as FQNEAQ (reference sequence). CDR3 region: CASSLGQGAGYEKLFF. In DNA, the CDR3 is TGTGCCAGCAGCCTGGGACAGGGGGCTGGTTATGAAAAACTGTTTTTT.

The J gene is TRBJ2-5, the V gene TRBV5-1, with D maybe TRBD2 (5 bases). The CDR3 has 15 amino acids. V lost 1 base and J lost 2, with 12 bases in between. Germline V gene data show CDR1 as SGHRS and CDR2 as YFSETQ. The CDR3 DNA reads TGCGCCAGCAGCTTGCGGGGTATCGGGCAAGAGACCCAGTACTTC. As protein: CASSLRGIGQETQYF.

This chain links TRBV7-2 with TRBJ1-2, with D possibly matching TRBD1 (5 bases). The germline V gene encodes CDR1 SGHTA and CDR2 FQGNSA. Deletions cut 1 base from V and 7 bases from J, with 13 bases between. The CDR3 sequence is 14 residues long. CDR3 in DNA: TGTGCCAGCAGCTTAGAGTCGGGGGTCGGTGGCTACACCTTC. It translates to CASSLESGVGGYTF.

This clone was picked up one time. The J gene is TRBJ1-3, the V gene TRBV4-1; 8 bases align to TRBD1. The CDR3 contains 15 residues. Germline CDR1 reads MGHRA; CDR2 reads YSYEKL. The trim removed 4 bases at V and 9 bases at J, leaving 11 bases unmatched. CDR3 residues: CASSLGTGEGPTIYF. Written as DNA, the CDR3 is TGCGCCAGCAGCCTCGGGACAGGAGAAGGTCCCACCATATATTTT.

V gene TRBV7-8 combines with J gene TRBJ2-1; D perhaps matches TRBD2 (6 bases). The length of the CDR3 is 15 residues. Germline loops: CDR1 SGHVS, CDR2 FQNEAQ. With 4 bases removed from V and 3 bases from J, the gap between germline ends came to 13 bases. The CDR3 region has the DNA TGTGCCAGCAGCTCAGGAGGGGCCTTCTACAATGAGCAGTTCTTC. As protein: CASSSGGAFYNEQFF.

V and J are TRBV2 and TRBJ2-3; D gene unclear. The CDR3 covers 11 residues. V lost 6 bases to trimming and J lost 2 bases, with 3 bases between them. Germline CDR1 SNHLY, CDR2 FYNNEI. This CDR3 reads CASSFTDTQYF. The CDR3 DNA reads as TGTGCCAGCAGCTTCACAGATACGCAGTATTTT.

This chain uses TRBV9 with TRBJ2-2; D gene unclear. The CDR3 has 14 amino acids. CDR1 is SGDLS and CDR2 is YYNGEE in the germline V gene. The V end lost 4 bases, the J end lost 5 bases, and 12 bases lay between the germline ends. The CDR3 protein is CASSPHSYTGELFF. The CDR3 coding sequence is TGTGCCAGCAGCCCCCACAGCTATACCGGGGAGCTGTTTTTT.